Detailed here is one TCR beta chain. Its antigen is as yet unknown. The data were produced by immunoSEQ multiplex PCR, yet TCRdb's version contains in-frame clones alone and is incomplete. The sample comprises about 92,000 clones, roughly four fifths of which are singletons, and approximately 17% rests with the top ten. The data are from a study of graft-versus-host responses after intestinal transplantation. Across the study: Recipients had transplants, and these were multivisceral, liver-intestinal, or isolated intestinal. Among the recipients, all got anti-thymocyte globulin induction and then tacrolimus and steroids for roughly three years.

Study observations and caveats: Marrow from the recipient contained GvH clones, some of which had appeared first in ileum or blood. Early post-transplant declines in HvG were associated with peak levels of circulating GvH clones.

Trimming cost V 4 bases and J 5 bases, with 19 bases left between them. Germline V gene data show CDR1 as SGHNT and CDR2 as YYREEE (reference sequence). This CDR3 spans 16 amino acids. The chain joins TRBV5-4 to TRBJ2-1; D perhaps matches TRBD2 (6 bases). The clonotype was recovered from a human donor who received an intestinal transplant. The sample in question was unstimulated CD8+ T cells sorted from spleen or lymph node cells, obtained before intestinal transplant. DNA for the CDR3: TGTGCCAGCAGCGTCGGGGGTTTGGGCTTAGACAATGAGCAGTTCTTC. Translation: CASSVGGLGLDNEQFF.